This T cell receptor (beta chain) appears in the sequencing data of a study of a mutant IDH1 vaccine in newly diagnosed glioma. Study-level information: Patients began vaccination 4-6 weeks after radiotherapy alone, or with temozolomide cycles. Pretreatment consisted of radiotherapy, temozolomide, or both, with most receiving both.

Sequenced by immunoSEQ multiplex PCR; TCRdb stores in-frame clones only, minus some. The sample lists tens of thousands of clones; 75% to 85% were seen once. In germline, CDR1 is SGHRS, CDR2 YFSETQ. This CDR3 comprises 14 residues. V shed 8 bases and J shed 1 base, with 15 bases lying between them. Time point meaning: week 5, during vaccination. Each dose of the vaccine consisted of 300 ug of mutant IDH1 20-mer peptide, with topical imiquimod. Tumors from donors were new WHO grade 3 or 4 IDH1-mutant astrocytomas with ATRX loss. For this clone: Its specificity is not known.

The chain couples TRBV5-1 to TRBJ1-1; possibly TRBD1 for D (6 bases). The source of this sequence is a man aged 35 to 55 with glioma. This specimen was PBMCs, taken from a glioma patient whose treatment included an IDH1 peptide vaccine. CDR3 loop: CASRVRGENTEAFF. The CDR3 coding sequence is TGCGCCAGTCGCGTCAGGGGCGAGAACACTGAAGCTTTCTTT.